These T cell receptor beta chains were read from a single sample in a study of post-analysis software for immune sequencing data. Each CDR3 protein is one row after TCRdb ran MiXCR on the PCR reads. The table records 820,000 or so distinct CDR3 sequences, around 53% of them present only once. The specimen was blood. The source of these receptors is a girl aged 5 to 17 with multiple sclerosis. CDR3s include the opening cysteine and the closing phenylalanine or tryptophan. The order of the fields is D gene, clone size, V gene, J gene, CDR3 protein, CDR3 DNA. D genes are given only for firm matches. Expanded clones are given a class, and other clones once, few, many or no size at all.

d_call: -
clone_size: -
v_call: TRBV4-2
j_call: TRBJ2-1
cdr3_aa: CASSQGDIDNEQFF
cdr3_nt: TGTGCCAGCAGCCAAGGGGACATAGACAATGAGCAGTTCTTC

d_call: TRBD2
clone_size: -
v_call: TRBV3-1
j_call: TRBJ2-5
cdr3_aa: CASSQDLGGGPGETQYF
cdr3_nt: TGTGCCAGCAGCCAAGATCTTGGGGGAGGGCCTGGGGAGACCCAGTACTTC

d_call: -
clone_size: -
v_call: TRBV24-1
j_call: TRBJ2-1
cdr3_aa: CATSDSADLYNEQFF
cdr3_nt: TGTGCCACCAGTGATTCAGCGGACCTCTACAATGAGCAGTTCTTC

d_call: TRBD1
clone_size: -
v_call: TRBV6-2/TRBV6-3
j_call: TRBJ2-7
cdr3_aa: CASSNRDRVNEQYF
cdr3_nt: TGTGCCAGCAGTAACCGGGACAGGGTCAACGAGCAGTACTTC

d_call: -
clone_size: -
v_call: TRBV7-9
j_call: TRBJ2-7
cdr3_aa: CASSPDGSPYEQYF
cdr3_nt: TGTGCCAGCAGCCCCGACGGAAGTCCCTACGAGCAGTACTTC

d_call: -
clone_size: -
v_call: TRBV6-1
j_call: TRBJ2-1
cdr3_aa: CVSSEARSSYNEQFF
cdr3_nt: TGTGTCAGCAGTGAGGCCAGGAGCTCCTACAATGAGCAGTTCTTC

d_call: -
clone_size: -
v_call: TRBV29-1
j_call: TRBJ2-5
cdr3_aa: CSVSRTDSGETQYF
cdr3_nt: TGCAGCGTTTCTCGTACCGACAGTGGGGAGACCCAGTACTTC

d_call: -
clone_size: -
v_call: TRBV29-1
j_call: TRBJ2-2
cdr3_aa: CSALPTEQRSSGGELFF
cdr3_nt: TGCAGCGCCTTGCCGACGGAGCAGAGAAGTTCGGGCGGGGAGCTGTTTTTT

d_call: -
clone_size: -
v_call: TRBV29-1
j_call: TRBJ1-1
cdr3_aa: CSVAQGMNTEAFF
cdr3_nt: TGCAGCGTTGCTCAGGGAATGAACACTGAAGCTTTCTTT

d_call: -
clone_size: -
v_call: TRBV2
j_call: TRBJ2-1
cdr3_aa: CASYTLGRNEQFF
cdr3_nt: TGTGCCAGTTACACCTTAGGCCGCAATGAGCAGTTCTTC

d_call: -
clone_size: -
v_call: TRBV6-1
j_call: TRBJ1-5
cdr3_aa: CASSELLVNGNQPQHF
cdr3_nt: TGTGCCAGCAGTGAATTGCTAGTTAATGGCAATCAGCCCCAGCATTTT

d_call: TRBD2
clone_size: -
v_call: TRBV7-9
j_call: TRBJ2-5
cdr3_aa: CASSSLADQETQYF
cdr3_nt: TGTGCCAGCAGCTCCCTAGCGGACCAAGAGACCCAGTACTTC

d_call: -
clone_size: -
v_call: TRBV5-1
j_call: TRBJ2-7
cdr3_aa: CASSPGLTGNSYEQYF
cdr3_nt: TGCGCCAGCAGCCCGGGTCTGACAGGAAACTCCTACGAGCAGTACTTC

d_call: -
clone_size: -
v_call: TRBV29-1
j_call: TRBJ2-3
cdr3_aa: CSVRKRAAADTQYF
cdr3_nt: TGCAGCGTGAGAAAAAGAGCGGCCGCAGATACGCAGTATTTT

d_call: -
clone_size: -
v_call: TRBV5-1
j_call: TRBJ1-5
cdr3_aa: CPTPRFGNQPQHF
cdr3_nt: TGCCCGACCCCCAGGTTCGGCAATCAGCCCCAGCATTTT

d_call: -
clone_size: -
v_call: TRBV20-1
j_call: TRBJ2-7
cdr3_aa: CSVKTRADYEQYF
cdr3_nt: TGCAGTGTCAAGACTAGGGCAGACTACGAGCAGTACTTC

d_call: TRBD1
clone_size: few
v_call: TRBV12-5
j_call: TRBJ2-3
cdr3_aa: CASGLVQGADTQYF
cdr3_nt: TGTGCTAGTGGTTTGGTACAGGGGGCAGATACGCAGTATTTT

d_call: -
clone_size: -
v_call: TRBV20-1
j_call: TRBJ2-1
cdr3_aa: CSARVGSSSYNEQFF
cdr3_nt: TGCAGTGCTAGAGTAGGCTCATCCTCCTACAATGAGCAGTTCTTC

d_call: -
clone_size: -
v_call: TRBV15
j_call: TRBJ2-5
cdr3_aa: CATSRNKPGFETQYF
cdr3_nt: TGTGCCACCAGCAGAAATAAGCCGGGGTTCGAGACCCAGTACTTC

d_call: -
clone_size: -
v_call: TRBV10-3
j_call: TRBJ1-6
cdr3_aa: CAISESIDRRSPLHF
cdr3_nt: TGTGCCATCAGTGAGTCCATTGACAGGCGTTCACCCCTCCACTTT

d_call: -
clone_size: -
v_call: TRBV9
j_call: TRBJ2-3
cdr3_aa: CASSVQGRGDTQYF
cdr3_nt: TGTGCCAGCAGCGTTCAGGGTCGGGGAGATACGCAGTATTTT

d_call: -
clone_size: few
v_call: TRBV7-3
j_call: TRBJ2-6
cdr3_aa: CASSLMGGQGAGANVLTF
cdr3_nt: TGTGCCAGCAGCTTAATGGGGGGCCAGGGAGCTGGGGCCAACGTCCTGACTTTC

d_call: TRBD1
clone_size: -
v_call: TRBV4-1
j_call: TRBJ2-3
cdr3_aa: CASSQDSTGADTQYF
cdr3_nt: TGCGCCAGCAGCCAGGACTCGACAGGGGCAGATACGCAGTATTTT

d_call: TRBD2
clone_size: -
v_call: TRBV7-8
j_call: TRBJ2-5
cdr3_aa: CASRLAFKETQYF
cdr3_nt: TGTGCCAGCAGACTAGCGTTTAAAGAGACCCAGTACTTC

d_call: TRBD1
clone_size: -
v_call: TRBV15
j_call: TRBJ2-7
cdr3_aa: CATSWTGTEQYF
cdr3_nt: TGTGCCACCAGCTGGACAGGGACCGAGCAGTACTTC

d_call: -
clone_size: -
v_call: TRBV19
j_call: TRBJ2-7
cdr3_aa: CASSRLYSSYEQYF
cdr3_nt: TGTGCCAGTAGCCGCTTATACAGCTCCTACGAGCAGTACTTC

d_call: -
clone_size: -
v_call: TRBV25-1
j_call: TRBJ2-2
cdr3_aa: CASSARGRDTGELFF
cdr3_nt: TGTGCCAGCAGTGCGAGGGGGAGGGACACCGGGGAGCTGTTTTTT

d_call: -
clone_size: -
v_call: TRBV4-1
j_call: TRBJ2-7
cdr3_aa: CASSQWADQTPYEQYF
cdr3_nt: TGCGCCAGCAGCCAGTGGGCAGATCAAACCCCTTACGAGCAGTACTTC

d_call: -
clone_size: -
v_call: TRBV10-3
j_call: TRBJ2-5
cdr3_aa: CAISGPGGAQETQYF
cdr3_nt: TGTGCCATCAGCGGCCCCGGGGGCGCCCAAGAGACCCAGTACTTC

d_call: TRBD1
clone_size: -
v_call: TRBV6-6
j_call: TRBJ1-1
cdr3_aa: CASSYAGTGVGTEAFF
cdr3_nt: TGTGCCAGCAGTTACGCGGGGACAGGGGTGGGGACTGAAGCTTTCTTT

d_call: TRBD1
clone_size: -
v_call: TRBV20-1
j_call: TRBJ1-2
cdr3_aa: CSAREDRGYYGYTF
cdr3_nt: TGCAGTGCTAGAGAGGACAGGGGTTACTATGGCTACACCTTC

d_call: -
clone_size: -
v_call: TRBV6-6
j_call: TRBJ1-1
cdr3_aa: CASSYSYTTEAFF
cdr3_nt: TGTGCCAGCAGTTACTCCTATACGACTGAAGCTTTCTTT

d_call: -
clone_size: few
v_call: TRBV7-6
j_call: TRBJ2-7
cdr3_aa: CASSLATSGRYEQYF
cdr3_nt: TGTGCCAGCAGCTTGGCCACGTCAGGGCGGTACGAGCAGTACTTC

d_call: TRBD1
clone_size: once
v_call: TRBV5-1
j_call: TRBJ2-3
cdr3_aa: CATRTGYEDTQYF
cdr3_nt: TGCGCCACCAGGACAGGGTATGAAGATACGCAGTATTTT

d_call: -
clone_size: -
v_call: TRBV6-2/TRBV6-3
j_call: TRBJ2-1
cdr3_aa: CGGPEQFF
cdr3_nt: TGTGGCGGCCCGGAGCAGTTCTTC

d_call: -
clone_size: -
v_call: TRBV5-1
j_call: TRBJ2-5
cdr3_aa: CASSLYSQETQYF
cdr3_nt: TGCGCCAGCAGCTTGTACAGTCAAGAGACCCAGTACTTC